This T cell receptor (beta chain) appears in the sequencing data of a study of blood T cell repertoires in COVID-19 (dated by TCRdb to about 2020). Broadly, across the study: The collaborator samples originated in the United States, Italy and Spain and spanned the acute and convalescent phases of COVID-19. The prospective study material was composed of cDNA or gDNA derived from T cells, B-cell-depleted T cells, or PBMCs. Samples came from the ongoing ImmuneRACE study (first 160 participants) plus 1,254 subjects from 6 global collaborators. Where HLA class I and class II types were available, the types were taken from metadata supplied by the sample provider, not from assay-based typing. The repertoires were made available in a free public database intended to serve as a resource for research on the immune response to SARS-CoV-2. The dataset comprised deeply sampled blood TCRbeta repertoires from subjects exposed to, actively infected with, or recovered from COVID-19. Nearly every sample came with metadata listing a de-identified subject ID, COVID-19 status, age in years and sex.

Paper-wide results and their limitations: The amount of clinical and demographic metadata varied by source and participant and was provided uncurated.

Each collaborating institution followed its own protocols to collect whole blood in K2EDTA tubes. For TCRbeta analysis, collaborator samples were shipped as frozen whole blood, as isolated PBMCs, or as DNA extracted from either sample type. Comments on this clone: What antigen it recognizes has not been identified. No much larger clone exists at a distance of one base, and base qualities are not known.

TCRbeta CDR3 regions were amplified from genomic DNA using the immunoSEQ Assay, a bias-controlled multiplex PCR. Processing in the source paper ran as follows. The number of nucleated cells in each sample was estimated by amplification of reference gene primers within the assay. Sequence reads were collapsed and filtered to measure the absolute abundance of every unique TCRbeta CDR3 rearrangement. For each sample, productive Simpson clonality was calculated as the square root of Simpson's diversity index over productive rearrangements. This is the immuneACCESS table as TCRdb keeps it, with only in-frame sequences that have V and J called. A part of the clones is gone; compared with another copy, unresolved V genes explain less than half, and the rest is unexplained. For V, J and clone size, that table is used; D and trimming come from the DNA. The sample table shows about 80,000 clones, and around 83% are seen once. Clones ranked in the top ten supply around a third of the sample.

Specimen: peripheral blood. This TCR was recovered from a woman in her 70s with acute or convalescent COVID-19.

The CDR3 corresponds to CATSGGTGANTGELFF. Here is the DNA: TGTGCCACCAGTGGCGGGACAGGGGCGAACACCGGGGAGCTGTTTTTT. The V gene is TRBV24-1 and the J gene is TRBJ2-2; 10 of the junction bases match TRBD1. Trimming leaves V shorter by 5 bases and J shorter by 0 bases, with the junction holding 2 bases beyond the gene matches. CDR1 is given as KGHDR and CDR2 as SFDVKD, both from the germline V gene. The CDR3 covers 16 residues, taking in both the cysteine and the phenylalanine. Kept here is only the CDR3 DNA, which spans 48 bases and is read in frame from base 1.